The 10 T cell receptor beta chains presented below share a single source sample, sequenced in a study of T cell repertoires in cytomegalovirus infection. TCRdb reanalysed the reads using MiXCR and keeps one entry per CDR3 protein. Of almost 550,000 distinct CDR3 sequences in the sample, approximately 15% were seen once. The sequenced sample consisted of CD8+ T cells from PBMCs. These receptors were taken from a human donor in good health (CMV status not recorded). Some clones in this sample may be carry-over from other donors' samples.

This chain links TRBV27 with TRBJ2-1; unclear D gene. V was clipped by 2 bases and J by 7 bases, with 9 bases between them. This CDR3 has 13 residues. CDR1 is MNHEY, CDR2 SMNVEV, per germline (reference sequence). The CDR3 protein is CASSLGQVNEQFF. CDR3 DNA: TGTGCCAGCAGTTTAGGGCAGGTTAATGAGCAGTTCTTC.

Concerning this clonotype: Germline is not matched at one junction end, which may reflect a read error. V usage is TRBV3-1 and J usage is TRBJ1-4; D is unclear. Per germline, CDR1 LGHDT and CDR2 YNNKEL (reference sequence). This CDR3 contains 14 residues. The CDR3 here is CPSHHQKWDEKLFF. In nucleotides, the CDR3 is TGTCCCAGCCACCACCAGAAGTGGGATGAAAAACTGTTTTTT.

This clonotype was counted a few times. The chain links TRBV2 to TRBJ2-2, with D possibly being TRBD2 (7 bases). The CDR3 is 14 residues long. CDR1 SNHLY and CDR2 FYNNEI come from the germline V gene. V was shortened by 8 bases and J by 1 base, with 11 bases between the two germline ends. The DNA of the CDR3 is TGTGCCAGCGTCGGGGGGCGGAACACCGGGGAGCTGTTTTTT. This sequence encodes CASVGGRNTGELFF.

This clonotype has ten or more counts. The chain combines TRBV11-2 with TRBJ2-7, with D unresolved. Trimming left V 1 base short and J 3 bases short, with 7 bases between. The CDR3 extends over 13 amino acids. Germline assignment: CDR1 SGHAT and CDR2 FQNNGV. The CDR3 DNA is TGTGCCAGCAGCTTAGGCAGATACTACGAGCAGTACTTC. Translated, it gives CASSLGRYYEQYF. The whole variable domain, filled in from reference TRBV11-2 and TRBJ2-7, reads EAGVAQSPRYKIIEKRQSVAFWCNPISGHATLYWYQQILGQGPKLLIQFQNNGVVDDSQLPKDRFSAERLKGVDSTLKIQPAKLEDSAVYLCASSLGRYYEQYFGPGTRLTVT.

A few counts support this clonotype. The chain employs TRBV20-1 and TRBJ2-1; D may be TRBD2 (6 bases). Deletions cut 6 bases from V and 8 bases from J, with 20 bases between. From germline, CDR1 is DFQATT and CDR2 SNEGSKA (reference sequence). The CDR3 spans 14 residues. The CDR3 DNA reads as TGCAGTGCCAGACTAGAGGCCGTGAGGGATGAGCAGTTCTTC. Translating it yields CSARLEAVRDEQFF.

There are many counts of this clonotype. This rearrangement joins TRBV5-1 to TRBJ2-1, with D perhaps being TRBD1 or TRBD2 (5 bases each). CDR1 is SGHRS, CDR2 YFSETQ, per germline. Trimming left V 4 bases short and J 1 base short, with 27 bases between. This CDR3 comprises 20 residues. CDR3 sequence (DNA): TGCGCCAGCAGCCCCAGAGACCGGGACGTTCCGATCAAGTCCTACAATGAGCAGTTCTTC. It is translated as CASSPRDRDVPIKSYNEQFF.

This clonotype was seen only a few times. The chain combines TRBV5-6 with TRBJ1-2; 7 bases agree with TRBD1. CDR1 is SGHDT, CDR2 YYEEEE, per germline. Losses at the gene ends were 0 bases for V and 6 bases for J; bases not matched to a gene: 11. This CDR3 is 16 amino acids long. The CDR3 protein is CASSLAGQSKWDGYTF. DNA for the CDR3: TGTGCCAGCAGCTTGGCGGGACAGTCGAAATGGGATGGCTACACCTTC.

This clonotype showed up just a few times. The chain recombines TRBV29-1 with TRBJ2-7; D may be TRBD1 (5 bases). V was clipped by 0 bases and J by 2 bases, with 11 bases between them. Looked up from germline, CDR1 is SQVTM and CDR2 is ANQGSEA. The CDR3 runs 14 residues. The CDR3 here is CSVEDGGHPYEQYF. In nucleotides, the CDR3 is TGCAGCGTTGAAGATGGTGGACACCCCTACGAGCAGTACTTC.

This sequence joins TRBV9 and TRBJ1-1; D is unclear. Germline values: CDR1 SGDLS, CDR2 YYNGEE. The CDR3 contains 15 residues. Trimming pared 0 bases from V and 0 bases from J, leaving 9 bases between. This CDR3 reads CASSVGGTVNTEAFF. The CDR3 DNA reads TGTGCCAGCAGCGTAGGCGGAACAGTGAACACTGAAGCTTTCTTT.

This chain connects TRBV27 to TRBJ2-1; 9 bases agree with TRBD2. There are 17 residues in the CDR3. V trimming: 6 bases; J trimming: 4 bases; junction bases outside the gene matches: 13. Germline assignment: CDR1 MNHEY and CDR2 SMNVEV (reference sequence). The CDR3 DNA reads as TGTGCCAGCAGCTATTTGCGAAGTAGCGGGAGTTACAATGAGCAGTTCTTC. Translating it yields CASSYLRSSGSYNEQFF.